The 22 T cell receptor beta chains reported below all come from one sample, sequenced in a study of T cell changes during pregnancy in multiple sclerosis. The repertoire was sequenced with immunoSEQ multiplex PCR; TCRdb's copy has only in-frame clones and lacks some. The sample includes tens of thousands of clones, 90% to 95% seen only once; the top ten take 3.5% to 4.5%. The starting material was CD8+ T cells from peripheral blood mononuclear cells, obtained in the second trimester of pregnancy. The source is a female donor with multiple sclerosis, enrolled in a pregnancy study.

V is TRBV25-1 and J is TRBJ1-3; D gene ambiguous. The CDR3 sequence is 15 residues long. CDR1 and CDR2 from the germline V gene are MGHDK and SYGVNS. The V end was cut by 4 bases, the J end by 0 bases, with 10 bases between. CDR3 protein: CASSAQTNSGNTIYF. CDR3 coding DNA: TGTGCCAGCAGTGCCCAAACTAACTCTGGAAACACCATATATTTT.

The gene calls are TRBV9 and TRBJ2-7; D is unresolved. This CDR3 comprises 15 residues. CDR1 is SGDLS, CDR2 YYNGEE, per germline. V was pared by 0 bases and J by 4 bases, with 14 bases between. Written as DNA, the CDR3 is TGTGCCAGCAGCGTAGACGGTGCGGCAGCTTACGAGCAGTACTTC. This translates into CASSVDGAAAYEQYF.

The V gene is TRBV14, the J gene TRBJ2-3, with 9 nucleotides matching TRBD1. Losses at the gene ends were 2 bases for V and 1 base for J; bases not matched to a gene: 7. Germline V gene lookup returns CDR1 SGHDN and CDR2 FVKESK. CDR3 length: 17 amino acids. The CDR3 region is CASSQNWDREGTDTQYF. The CDR3 region has the DNA TGTGCCAGCAGCCAAAATTGGGACAGGGAAGGCACAGATACGCAGTATTTT. The full variable domain, its missing parts supplied by reference TRBV14 and TRBJ2-3, is EAGVTQFPSHSVIEKGQTVTLRCDPISGHDNLYWYRRVMGKEIKFLLHFVKESKQDESGMPNNRFLAERTGGTYSTLKVQPAELEDSGVYFCASSQNWDREGTDTQYFGPGTRLTVL.

This chain joins TRBV15 and TRBJ1-4; TRBD1 aligns across 8 bases. Germline V gives CDR1 LNHNV, CDR2 YYDKDF (reference sequence). The CDR3 consists of 15 residues. Trimming cost V 5 bases and J 6 bases; bases outside gene matches: 8. The CDR3 nucleotides are TGTGCCACCAGCTCTGGACAGGGAGGTGATGAAAAACTGTTTTTT. It codes for CATSSGQGGDEKLFF. Drawing the rest from reference TRBV15 and TRBJ1-4, the complete variable domain is DAMVIQNPRYQVTQFGKPVTLSCSQTLNHNVMYWYQQKSSQAPKLLFHYYDKDFNNEADTPDNFQSRRPNTSFCFLDIRSPGLGDTAMYLCATSSGQGGDEKLFFGSGTQLSVL.

The chain employs TRBV27 and TRBJ1-2; perhaps TRBD1 as D (5 bases). CDR3 length: 13 amino acids. With 6 bases removed from V and 8 bases from J, the gap between germline ends came to 16 bases. Per germline, CDR1 MNHEY and CDR2 SMNVEV (reference sequence). CDR3 DNA sequence: TGTGCCAGCAGCTTCGGGGGGGAAAGCGGCTACACCTTC. Protein product: CASSFGGESGYTF.

The chain uses TRBV6-1 and TRBJ2-7; 8 bases align to TRBD2. The length of the CDR3 is 15 residues. V was pared by 4 bases and J by 7 bases, with 12 bases of the junction left unmatched. Germline V lookup: CDR1 MNHNS, CDR2 SASEGT. In DNA, the CDR3 is TGTGCCAGCAGTGGACCCACATCGGGGGGGCAGGAGCAGTACTTC. It yields the protein CASSGPTSGGQEQYF.

V usage is TRBV5-6 and J usage is TRBJ1-1; D is perhaps TRBD1 (5 bases). V was shortened by 0 bases and J by 1 base, with 16 bases between the two germline ends. The CDR3 extends over 17 amino acids. CDR1 and CDR2 (germline): SGHDT, YYEEEE. As DNA, the CDR3 is TGTGCCAGCAGCTTGGGGGTCAAGGCAGGGAAGAACACTGAAGCTTTCTTT. It specifies CASSLGVKAGKNTEAFF.

This clone was picked up one time. V usage is TRBV27 and J usage is TRBJ2-7, with 7 bases fitting TRBD2. The V gene's germline CDR1 is MNHEY and CDR2 SMNVEV (reference sequence). Trimming cost V 9 bases and J 12 bases; bases outside gene matches: 20. The CDR3 length is 14 residues. This CDR3 reads CASRRGGLPPDTYF. DNA of the CDR3: TGTGCCAGTAGAAGGGGAGGGCTCCCACCTGATACGTACTTC.

The genes are TRBV6-1 and TRBJ1-2; a weak D match, TRBD1 (6 bases). Germline CDR1 and CDR2: MNHNS and SASEGT. Trimming took off 0 bases at V and 4 bases at J, with 12 bases between the two ends. The CDR3 totals 15 residues. DNA of the CDR3: TGTGCCAGCAGTGAAGCGCGGGGGGCGGCCTATGGCTACACCTTC. Residues: CASSEARGAAYGYTF.

V and J are TRBV4-1 and TRBJ1-5; 10 positions agree with TRBD1. This CDR3 has 14 amino acids. From germline, CDR1 is MGHRA and CDR2 YSYEKL. Losses at the gene ends were 1 base for V and 6 bases for J; bases not matched to a gene: 0. In nucleotides, the CDR3 is TGCGCCAGCAGCCAAGGGACAGGGGGTCAGCCCCAGCATTTT. Translation gives CASSQGTGGQPQHF.

V and J are TRBV27 and TRBJ2-7, with 11 positions matching TRBD1. The CDR3 runs to 13 residues. The V gene's germline CDR1 is MNHEY and CDR2 SMNVEV (reference sequence). With V trimmed by 8 bases and J by 2 bases, 2 bases remained unmatched. Here the CDR3 DNA reads TGTGCCAGCCAGGGACAGGGGGCCTACGAGCAGTACTTC. Translated, it gives CASQGQGAYEQYF.

V gene TRBV5-4 combines with J gene TRBJ2-1; D might be TRBD2 (7 bases). This CDR3 contains 14 residues. V was shortened by 10 bases and J by 6 bases, with 20 bases between the two germline ends. Per the germline V gene, CDR1 is SGHNT and CDR2 is YYREEE (reference sequence). The CDR3 protein is CASGGLPMGNEQFF. The CDR3 bases are TGTGCCTCGGGGGGCCTACCCATGGGCAATGAGCAGTTCTTC.

V is TRBV4-1 and J is TRBJ2-5; possible D gene TRBD2, 5 bases. V lost 0 bases to trimming and J lost 5 bases, with 13 bases between them. Germline CDR1 reads MGHRA; CDR2 reads YSYEKL. The CDR3 has 15 residues. CDR3 amino acids: CASSQERLADETQYF. The CDR3 DNA sequence: TGCGCCAGCAGCCAAGAGAGGCTAGCAGACGAGACCCAGTACTTC.

The V and J genes are TRBV2 and TRBJ1-1; no firm D call. The CDR3 contains 15 residues. CDR1 is SNHLY and CDR2 is FYNNEI in the germline V gene. Between the trimmed V and J ends, which lost 7 bases and 0 bases, there was a span of 15 bases. The DNA of the CDR3 is TGTGCCAGCACGAATCGTGGGCGAATGAACACTGAAGCTTTCTTT. Protein sequence: CASTNRGRMNTEAFF.

The chain couples TRBV7-2 to TRBJ2-1; a possible D gene is TRBD2 (6 bases). Germline V gene data show CDR1 as SGHTA and CDR2 as FQGNSA. Trimming cost V 5 bases and J 9 bases, with 17 bases left between them. CDR3 size: 14 residues. Here the CDR3 DNA reads TGTGCCAGCAGCCCGCCGGGAGAATCCAGTGAGCAGTTCTTC. Residues: CASSPPGESSEQFF.

V and J are TRBV18 and TRBJ1-3; D is unresolved. The CDR3 sequence is 14 residues long. V was clipped by 3 bases and J by 0 bases, with 6 bases between them. Germline CDR1 is KGHSH and CDR2 is LQKENI. CDR3 coding DNA: TGTGCCAGCTCACCCGGGAGCTCTGGAAACACCATATATTTT. It is translated as CASSPGSSGNTIYF.

The count of this clone is one. This chain links TRBV7-9 with TRBJ1-2; 7 nucleotides line up with TRBD1. The CDR3 extends over 15 amino acids. Germline values: CDR1 SEHNR, CDR2 FQNEAQ (reference sequence). V lost 4 bases and J lost 1; bases outside the gene matches: 6. CDR3 sequence (DNA): TGTGCCAGCAGCTCCGGGACAGCCTATAACTATGGCTACACCTTC. It codes for CASSSGTAYNYGYTF.

V is TRBV7-9 and J is TRBJ1-4, with 9 bases fitting TRBD1. The CDR3 sequence is 16 residues long. Germline V lookup: CDR1 SEHNR, CDR2 FQNEAQ (reference sequence). V was clipped by 5 bases and J by 8 bases; unmatched bases: 12. The CDR3 DNA is TGTGCCAGCAGCCCAGGGCCTCGGACAGGGGAAGAAAAACTGTTTTTT. Translated: CASSPGPRTGEEKLFF.

The chain joins TRBV9 to TRBJ2-1, with D possibly TRBD2 on 7 matching bases. The CDR3 is 14 residues long. The V and J ends lost 2 bases and 3 bases respectively, with 9 bases between them. Germline V gene sequence: CDR1 SGDLS, CDR2 YYNGEE. The CDR3 DNA follows: TGTGCCAGCAGCGTGGGGGGGCTCTACAATGAGCAGTTCTTC. As protein: CASSVGGLYNEQFF.

In its sample, this clone was seen once. The chain is built from TRBV30 and TRBJ2-7, with a tentative D call TRBD1 (5 bases). Looked up from germline, CDR1 is GTSNPN and CDR2 is SVGIG (reference sequence). This CDR3 has 14 amino acids. V dropped 0 bases and J dropped 4 bases, with 13 bases sitting between them. The CDR3 DNA sequence: TGTGCCTGGAGTGTGGGCAGGGATCCATACGAGCAGTACTTC. This codes for CAWSVGRDPYEQYF.

V gene TRBV4-2 combines with J gene TRBJ1-1; 7 nucleotides align to TRBD1. This CDR3 is 15 amino acids long. Trimming removed 2 bases from V and 3 bases from J; junction bases left unmatched: 6. Germline V CDR1 and CDR2: LGHNA, YNFKEQ. The CDR3 protein is CASSQRPGQHTEAFF. Written as DNA, the CDR3 is TGTGCCAGCAGCCAACGACCGGGACAGCACACTGAAGCTTTCTTT.

The chain couples TRBV7-7 to TRBJ2-1; 7 bases are a match to TRBD2. Germline loops: CDR1 SSHAT, CDR2 FNYEAQ (reference sequence). The CDR3 covers 14 residues. V shed 5 bases, J shed 6 bases, and the junction held 7 bases outside the gene matches. The CDR3 DNA follows: TGTGCCAGCAGCCCGCGTAGGGAGGGCAATGAGCAGTTCTTC. Residues: CASSPRREGNEQFF.